These T cell receptor beta chains were read from a single sample in a study of response to subunit inactivated influenza vaccine. MiXCR was run by TCRdb on the RT-PCR reads, yielding one entry per CDR3 protein. The table shows around 320,000 distinct CDR3 sequences, with 22% occurring only once. This specimen consisted of PBMCs from blood, obtained roughly 20 months after vaccination. The receptors derive from a man between 50 and 75 years old who received an inactivated influenza vaccine. Each CDR3 is given with its conserved first and last residue. A D gene is named only where the DNA matches it firmly. Clone sizes are given selectively: once, few, many, or a class where the clone is expanded.

clone_size: -; d_call: -; j_call: TRBJ2-2; v_call: TRBV4-3; cdr3_aa: CASSQDNNVANTGELFF; cdr3_nt: TGCGCCAGCAGCCAAGATAATAACGTTGCGAACACCGGGGAGCTGTTTTTT
clone_size: few; d_call: TRBD2; j_call: TRBJ2-3; v_call: TRBV18; cdr3_aa: CASSAGGTGDTDTQYF; cdr3_nt: TGTGCCAGCTCAGCCGGGGGGACTGGGGACACAGATACGCAGTATTTT
clone_size: -; d_call: TRBD2; j_call: TRBJ2-1; v_call: TRBV7-2; cdr3_aa: CASSRGLALREQFF; cdr3_nt: TGTGCCAGCAGCAGGGGACTAGCCCTACGCGAGCAGTTCTTC
clone_size: many; d_call: TRBD1; j_call: TRBJ1-4; v_call: TRBV5-1; cdr3_aa: CASTVTGPNEKLFF; cdr3_nt: TGCGCCAGCACCGTGACAGGGCCTAATGAAAAACTGTTTTTT
clone_size: many; d_call: -; j_call: TRBJ2-2; v_call: TRBV5-5; cdr3_aa: CASSLGPTGELFF; cdr3_nt: TGTGCCAGCAGCTTGGGTCCCACCGGGGAGCTGTTTTTT
clone_size: -; d_call: -; j_call: TRBJ2-1; v_call: TRBV20-1; cdr3_aa: CSASTTDEQFF; cdr3_nt: TGCAGTGCTTCTACTACGGATGAGCAGTTCTTC
clone_size: -; d_call: -; j_call: TRBJ1-6; v_call: TRBV15; cdr3_aa: CATSATVGSPLHF; cdr3_nt: TGTGCCACCAGCGCGACGGTGGGGTCACCCCTCCACTTT
clone_size: few; d_call: -; j_call: TRBJ1-5; v_call: TRBV7-9; cdr3_aa: CASSLAREPQHF; cdr3_nt: TGTGCCAGCAGCTTAGCGCGGGAGCCCCAGCATTTT
clone_size: few; d_call: -; j_call: TRBJ1-3; v_call: TRBV30; cdr3_aa: CAWSVSSGRGNTIYF; cdr3_nt: TGTGCCTGGAGTGTAAGTTCAGGACGTGGAAACACCATATATTTT
clone_size: few; d_call: -; j_call: TRBJ1-1; v_call: TRBV5-5; cdr3_aa: CASSLVGFGRETEAFF; cdr3_nt: TGTGCCAGCAGCTTGGTGGGTTTCGGCAGGGAAACTGAAGCTTTCTTT
clone_size: -; d_call: TRBD1; j_call: TRBJ2-3; v_call: TRBV20-1; cdr3_aa: CSARPRGNTDTQYF; cdr3_nt: TGCAGTGCCAGGCCCAGGGGGAACACAGATACGCAGTATTTT
clone_size: few; d_call: TRBD1; j_call: TRBJ1-1; v_call: TRBV20-1; cdr3_aa: CGGTGGPNTEAFF; cdr3_nt: TGCGGGGGGACAGGGGGCCCGAACACTGAAGCTTTCTTT
clone_size: -; d_call: TRBD1; j_call: TRBJ2-7; v_call: TRBV7-2; cdr3_aa: CASSQRTGTYEQYF; cdr3_nt: TGTGCCAGCAGCCAGAGGACAGGGACCTACGAGCAGTACTTC
clone_size: -; d_call: -; j_call: TRBJ1-6; v_call: TRBV20-1; cdr3_aa: CSAPGGGQNNSPLHF; cdr3_nt: TGCAGTGCCCCCGGGGGGGGACAAAACAATTCACCCCTCCACTTT
clone_size: -; d_call: TRBD1; j_call: TRBJ1-5; v_call: TRBV5-5; cdr3_aa: CASSPYGTGNDQPQHF; cdr3_nt: TGTGCCAGCAGTCCTTATGGGACAGGGAACGATCAGCCCCAGCATTTT
clone_size: -; d_call: -; j_call: TRBJ2-1; v_call: TRBV11-2; cdr3_aa: CASSPLGGGSYNEQFF; cdr3_nt: TGTGCCAGCAGCCCCCTTGGGGGAGGCTCCTACAATGAGCAGTTCTTC
clone_size: -; d_call: -; j_call: TRBJ2-1; v_call: TRBV29-1; cdr3_aa: CSAVTRSYNEQFF; cdr3_nt: TGCAGCGCCGTGACTAGGTCCTACAATGAGCAGTTCTTC
clone_size: -; d_call: TRBD1; j_call: TRBJ2-3; v_call: TRBV5-1; cdr3_aa: CASSLGQGTRTDTQYF; cdr3_nt: TGCGCCAGCAGCTTGGGACAGGGGACTCGCACAGATACGCAGTATTTT
clone_size: many; d_call: TRBD2; j_call: TRBJ2-5; v_call: TRBV27; cdr3_aa: CASSFLSSGARHETQYF; cdr3_nt: TGTGCCAGCAGTTTCCTTTCTAGCGGAGCCCGGCACGAGACCCAGTACTTC
clone_size: many; d_call: -; j_call: TRBJ1-2; v_call: TRBV5-1; cdr3_aa: CASSLVGESELYGYTF; cdr3_nt: TGCGCCAGCAGCTTGGTAGGGGAGAGCGAGCTCTATGGCTACACCTTC
clone_size: -; d_call: -; j_call: TRBJ1-5; v_call: TRBV7-2; cdr3_aa: CASSSPRQGGGNQPQHF; cdr3_nt: TGTGCCAGCAGCTCGCCCCGGCAGGGCGGAGGCAATCAGCCCCAGCATTTT
clone_size: few; d_call: TRBD1; j_call: TRBJ2-7; v_call: TRBV11-1; cdr3_aa: CASTSTGVENEQYF; cdr3_nt: TGTGCCAGCACCTCTACAGGGGTTGAAAACGAGCAGTACTTC
clone_size: -; d_call: TRBD1; j_call: TRBJ2-1; v_call: TRBV12-3/TRBV12-4; cdr3_aa: CASSSRDRSTFEQFF; cdr3_nt: TGTGCCAGCAGTTCCCGGGACAGGTCCACGTTTGAGCAGTTCTTC
clone_size: -; d_call: TRBD1; j_call: TRBJ1-1; v_call: TRBV19; cdr3_aa: CASSPIQGMTNMNTEAFF; cdr3_nt: TGTGCCAGTAGTCCAATACAGGGGATGACTAACATGAACACTGAAGCTTTCTTT
clone_size: few; d_call: -; j_call: TRBJ2-5; v_call: TRBV25-1; cdr3_aa: CASSDQGRETQYF; cdr3_nt: TGTGCCAGCAGTGATCAGGGTAGGGAGACCCAGTACTTC